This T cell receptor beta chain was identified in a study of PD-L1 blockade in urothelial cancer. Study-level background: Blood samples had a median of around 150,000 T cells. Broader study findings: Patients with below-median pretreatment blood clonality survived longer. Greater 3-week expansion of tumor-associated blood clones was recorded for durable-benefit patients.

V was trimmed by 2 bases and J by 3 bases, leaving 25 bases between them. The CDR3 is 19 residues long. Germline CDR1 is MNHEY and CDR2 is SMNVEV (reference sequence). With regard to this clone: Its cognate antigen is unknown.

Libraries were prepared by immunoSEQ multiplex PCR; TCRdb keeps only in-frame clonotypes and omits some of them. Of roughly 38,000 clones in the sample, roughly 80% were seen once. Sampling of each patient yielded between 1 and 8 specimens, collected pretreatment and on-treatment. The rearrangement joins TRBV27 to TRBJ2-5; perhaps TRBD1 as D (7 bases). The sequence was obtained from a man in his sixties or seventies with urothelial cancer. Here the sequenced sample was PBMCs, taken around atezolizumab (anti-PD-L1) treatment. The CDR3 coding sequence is TGTGCCAGCAGTTTACTTACGCGGGGTCCGGGACAGAGAAAAGAGACCCAGTACTTC. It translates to CASSLLTRGPGQRKETQYF.